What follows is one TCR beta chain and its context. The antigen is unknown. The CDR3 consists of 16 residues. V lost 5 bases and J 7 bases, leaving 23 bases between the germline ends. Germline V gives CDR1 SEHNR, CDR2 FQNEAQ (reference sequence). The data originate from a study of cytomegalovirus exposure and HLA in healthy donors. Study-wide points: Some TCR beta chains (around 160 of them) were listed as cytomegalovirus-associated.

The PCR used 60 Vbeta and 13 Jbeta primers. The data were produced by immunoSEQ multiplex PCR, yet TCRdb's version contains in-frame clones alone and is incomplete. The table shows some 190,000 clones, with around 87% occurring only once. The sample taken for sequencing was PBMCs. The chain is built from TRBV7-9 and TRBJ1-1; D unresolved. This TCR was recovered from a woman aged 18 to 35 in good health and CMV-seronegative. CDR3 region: CASSRVVLHLSDEAFF. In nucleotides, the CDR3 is TGTGCCAGCAGCCGGGTGGTGCTACATCTGTCTGATGAAGCTTTCTTT. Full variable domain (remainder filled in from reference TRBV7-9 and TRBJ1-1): DTGVSQNPRHKITKRGQNVTFRCDPISEHNRLYWYRQTLGQGPEFLTYFQNEAQLEKSRLLSDRFSAERPKGSFSTLEIQRTEQGDSAMYLCASSRVVLHLSDEAFFGQGTRLTVV.